A single T cell receptor (beta chain) is shown here with its context. Its matching antigen is unknown. Method: immunoSEQ multiplex PCR; TCRdb's copy keeps in-frame clones and lacks some. The sample includes fewer than 100,000 clones, roughly 87% of them seen just once. This sample stems from a study of OX40 agonist ivuxolimab in advanced cancers. Regarding the study as a whole: Doses of 0.1 to 3.0 mg/kg were accompanied by clonal expansion of CD4+ and CD8+ blood T cells by week 6.

This TCR derives from an adult with an advanced solid tumor such as melanoma, head and neck, liver or kidney cancer. The source was CD4+ or CD8+ T cells sorted from blood, collected in a trial of the OX40 agonist ivuxolimab.

The chain's CDR3 is CASSVSGSSYNEQFF. The CDR3 nucleotides are TGTGCCAGTAGTGTGAGCGGGAGCTCCTACAATGAGCAGTTCTTC. The rearrangement uses TRBV19 and TRBJ2-1; 8 bases line up with TRBD2. The ends lost 5 bases at V and 0 bases at J; junction bases unmatched: 3. Per germline, CDR1 LNHDA and CDR2 SQIVND (reference sequence). The CDR3 totals 15 residues.